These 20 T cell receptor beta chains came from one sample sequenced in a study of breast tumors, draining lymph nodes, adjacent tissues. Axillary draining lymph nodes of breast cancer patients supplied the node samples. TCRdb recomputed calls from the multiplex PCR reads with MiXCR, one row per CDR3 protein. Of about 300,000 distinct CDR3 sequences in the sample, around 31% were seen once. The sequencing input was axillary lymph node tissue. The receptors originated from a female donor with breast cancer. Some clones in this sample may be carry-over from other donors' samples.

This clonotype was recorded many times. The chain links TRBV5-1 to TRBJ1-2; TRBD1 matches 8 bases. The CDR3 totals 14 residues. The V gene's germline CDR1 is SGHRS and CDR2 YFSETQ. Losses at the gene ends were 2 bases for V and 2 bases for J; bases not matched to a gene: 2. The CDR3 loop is CASSFTGGNYGYTF. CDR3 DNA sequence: TGCGCCAGCAGCTTTACAGGGGGAAACTATGGCTACACCTTC.

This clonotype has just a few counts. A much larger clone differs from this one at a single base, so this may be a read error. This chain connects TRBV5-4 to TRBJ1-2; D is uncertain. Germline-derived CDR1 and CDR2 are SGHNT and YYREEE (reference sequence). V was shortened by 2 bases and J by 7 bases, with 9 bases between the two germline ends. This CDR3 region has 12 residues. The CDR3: CASSFGDSGYTF. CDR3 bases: TGTGCCAGCAGCTTTGGTGACTCTGGCTACACCTTC.

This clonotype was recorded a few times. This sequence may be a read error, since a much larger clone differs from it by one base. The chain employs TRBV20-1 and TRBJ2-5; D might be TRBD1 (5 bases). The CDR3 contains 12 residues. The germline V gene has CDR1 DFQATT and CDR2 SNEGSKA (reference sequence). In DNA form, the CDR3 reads TGCAGTGCTAGCGCGACAGAAGAGACCCCGTACTTC. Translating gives CSASATEETPYF.

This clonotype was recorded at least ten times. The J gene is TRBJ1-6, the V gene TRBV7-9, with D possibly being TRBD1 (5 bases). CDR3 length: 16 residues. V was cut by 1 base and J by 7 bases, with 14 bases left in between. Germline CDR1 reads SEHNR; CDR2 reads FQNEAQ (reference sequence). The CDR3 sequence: CASSLVSGVGNSPLHF. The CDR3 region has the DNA TGTGCCAGCAGCTTAGTTTCGGGGGTAGGGAATTCACCCCTCCACTTT.

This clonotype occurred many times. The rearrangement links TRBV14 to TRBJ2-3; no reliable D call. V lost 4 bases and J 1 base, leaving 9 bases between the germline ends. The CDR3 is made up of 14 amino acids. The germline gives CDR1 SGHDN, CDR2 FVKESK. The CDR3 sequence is CASSRVGGTDTQYF. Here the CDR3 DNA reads TGTGCCAGCAGCCGCGTGGGCGGCACAGATACGCAGTATTTT.

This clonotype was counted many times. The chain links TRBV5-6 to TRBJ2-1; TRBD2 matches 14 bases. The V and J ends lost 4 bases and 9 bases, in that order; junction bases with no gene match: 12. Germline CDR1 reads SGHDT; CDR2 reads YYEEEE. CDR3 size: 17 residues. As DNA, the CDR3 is TGTGCCAGCAGCCTGCGTCCCGGGACTAGCGGGAGCATTGAGCAGTTCTTC. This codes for CASSLRPGTSGSIEQFF.

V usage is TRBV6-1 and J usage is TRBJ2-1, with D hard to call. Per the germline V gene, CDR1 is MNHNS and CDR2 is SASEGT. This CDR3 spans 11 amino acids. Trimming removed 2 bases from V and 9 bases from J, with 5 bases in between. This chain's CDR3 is CASSESPEQFF. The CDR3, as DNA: TGTGCCAGCAGTGAATCACCTGAGCAGTTCTTC.

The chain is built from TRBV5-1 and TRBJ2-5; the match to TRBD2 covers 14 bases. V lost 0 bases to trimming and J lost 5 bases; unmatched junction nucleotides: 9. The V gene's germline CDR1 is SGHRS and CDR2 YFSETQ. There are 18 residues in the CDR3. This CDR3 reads CASSLDSGLAGAFETQYF. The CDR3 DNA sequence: TGCGCCAGCAGCTTGGATTCGGGACTAGCGGGAGCGTTTGAGACCCAGTACTTC.

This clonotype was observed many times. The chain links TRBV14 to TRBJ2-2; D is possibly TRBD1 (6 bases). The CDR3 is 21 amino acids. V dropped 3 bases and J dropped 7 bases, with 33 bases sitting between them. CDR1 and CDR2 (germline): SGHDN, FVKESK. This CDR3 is CASSQIRETDRLNDRGGELFF. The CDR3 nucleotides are TGTGCCAGCAGCCAGATTCGAGAGACTGACAGGTTGAATGACCGAGGCGGGGAGCTGTTTTTT.

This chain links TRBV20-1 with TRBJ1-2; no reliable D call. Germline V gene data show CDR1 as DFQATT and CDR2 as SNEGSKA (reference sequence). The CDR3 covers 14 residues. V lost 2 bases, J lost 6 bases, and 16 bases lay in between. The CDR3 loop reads CSARLASTWHGYTF. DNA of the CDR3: TGCAGTGCTAGACTAGCGAGCACTTGGCATGGCTACACCTTC.

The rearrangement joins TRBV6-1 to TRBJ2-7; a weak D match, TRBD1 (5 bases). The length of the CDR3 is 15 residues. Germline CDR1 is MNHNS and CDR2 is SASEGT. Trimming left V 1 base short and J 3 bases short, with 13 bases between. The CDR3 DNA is TGTGCCAGCAGTGAAGAGTCTGGGGCGGTCTACGAGCAGTACTTC. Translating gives CASSEESGAVYEQYF.

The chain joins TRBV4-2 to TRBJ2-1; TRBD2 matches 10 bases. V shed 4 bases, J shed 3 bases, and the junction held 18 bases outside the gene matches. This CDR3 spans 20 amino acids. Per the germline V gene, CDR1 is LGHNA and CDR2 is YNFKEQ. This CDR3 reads CASSPTPHLTSGTVYNEQFF. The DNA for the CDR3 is TGTGCCAGCAGCCCTACCCCCCACTTAACTAGCGGGACAGTCTACAATGAGCAGTTCTTC.

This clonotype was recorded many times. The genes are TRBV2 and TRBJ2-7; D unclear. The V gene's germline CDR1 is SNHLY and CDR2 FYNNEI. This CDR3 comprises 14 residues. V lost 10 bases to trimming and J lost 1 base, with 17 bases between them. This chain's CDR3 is CATKLPPGSYEQYF. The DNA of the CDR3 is TGTGCCACCAAACTGCCCCCAGGATCCTACGAGCAGTACTTC.

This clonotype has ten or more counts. This CDR3 is CSANVAGYRNEQFF. The CDR3 coding sequence is TGCAGTGCCAATGTAGCGGGATATAGGAATGAGCAGTTCTTC. V gene TRBV20-1 combines with J gene TRBJ2-1, with TRBD2 matching over 8 bases. Germline values: CDR1 DFQATT, CDR2 SNEGSKA (reference sequence). The CDR3 covers 14 residues. V shed 6 bases and J 7 bases; nucleotides not matched to a gene: 11.

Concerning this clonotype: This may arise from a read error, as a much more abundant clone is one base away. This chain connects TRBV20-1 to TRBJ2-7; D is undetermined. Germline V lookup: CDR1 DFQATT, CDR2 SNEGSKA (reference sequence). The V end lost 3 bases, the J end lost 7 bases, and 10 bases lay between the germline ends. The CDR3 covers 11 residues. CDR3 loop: CSASGHGEQYF. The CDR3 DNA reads TGCAGTGCTAGCGGGCATGGTGAGCAGTACTTC.

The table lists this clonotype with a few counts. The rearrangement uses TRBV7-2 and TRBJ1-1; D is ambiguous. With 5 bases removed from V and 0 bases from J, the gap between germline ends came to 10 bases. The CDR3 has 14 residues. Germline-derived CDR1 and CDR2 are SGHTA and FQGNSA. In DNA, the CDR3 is TGTGCCAGCAGCCTCCAACGGCTGAACACTGAAGCTTTCTTT. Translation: CASSLQRLNTEAFF.

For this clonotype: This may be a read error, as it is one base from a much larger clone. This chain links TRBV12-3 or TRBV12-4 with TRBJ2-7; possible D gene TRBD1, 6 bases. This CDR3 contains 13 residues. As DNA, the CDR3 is TGTACCAGCAGTTTAAGAACAGGGAGAGAGCAGTACTTC. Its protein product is CTSSLRTGREQYF.

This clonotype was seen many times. DNA for the CDR3: TGTGCCAGCAGTTACGGGAGTCAAGGGTACGAGCAGTACTTC. Translated, it gives CASSYGSQGYEQYF. This chain links TRBV6-5 with TRBJ2-7; D may be TRBD2 (5 bases). V shed 2 bases and J shed 4 bases, with 12 bases lying between them. This CDR3 has 14 residues. Germline V gene sequence: CDR1 MNHEY, CDR2 SVGAGI.

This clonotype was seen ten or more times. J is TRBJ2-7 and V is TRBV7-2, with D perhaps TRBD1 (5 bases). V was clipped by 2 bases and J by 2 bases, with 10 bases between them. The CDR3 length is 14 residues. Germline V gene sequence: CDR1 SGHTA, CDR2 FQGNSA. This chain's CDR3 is CASSLRQGPYEQYF. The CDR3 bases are TGTGCCAGCAGCTTACGGCAGGGTCCCTACGAGCAGTACTTC. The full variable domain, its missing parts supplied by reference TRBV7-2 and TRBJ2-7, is GAGVSQSPSNKVTEKGKDVELRCDPISGHTALYWYRQSLGQGLEFLIYFQGNSAPDKSGLPSDRFSAERTGGSVSTLTIQRTQQEDSAVYLCASSLRQGPYEQYFGPGTRLTVT.

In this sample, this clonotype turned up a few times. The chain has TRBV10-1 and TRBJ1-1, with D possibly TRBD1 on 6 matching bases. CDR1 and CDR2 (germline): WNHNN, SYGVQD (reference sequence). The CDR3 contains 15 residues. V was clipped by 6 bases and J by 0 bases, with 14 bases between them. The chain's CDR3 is CASRRGQFMNTEAFF. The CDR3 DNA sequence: TGCGCCAGCAGGCGAGGACAGTTCATGAACACTGAAGCTTTCTTT.